Detailed here is one TCR beta chain. Read data end 3 residues before the CDR3 end; the end is taken from the germline J gene. TCRdb's table, derived via immunoSEQ multiplex PCR, lists solely in-frame clones and lacks some. Recorded for this sample: some 40,000 clones. The CDR3 is 12 amino acids. Germline V gene lookup returns CDR1 SNHLY and CDR2 FYNNEI. The data belong to a study of T cells in women clearing cervical HPV infection. Study information: Donors had HPV16-related CIN3 or worse; 2 had invasive cancer.

Sequencing input: blood buffy coat. The clonotype originates from a woman aged 18 to 75 with a cervical HPV16 infection that either progressed to CIN3+ or cleared (not recorded which). The chain joins TRBV2 to TRBJ1-1, with TRBD1 matching 8 bases. Partial CDR3 DNA: TGTGCCAGCAGCATCCAGGGGGCCCAA. This sequence encodes CASSIQGAQ. The full CDR3 is CASSIQGAQAFF.